The source of this T cell receptor beta chain is a study of follicular helper T cells after annual influenza vaccination. Overall study findings and caveats: ICOS+CD38+ cTfh clonality tracked population frequency, and its change tracked circulating plasmablast change.

V was trimmed by 5 bases and J by 3 bases, leaving 16 bases between them. There are 15 residues in the CDR3. Germline lookup yields CDR1 LNHDA and CDR2 SQIVND (reference sequence). Assay used: immunoSEQ multiplex PCR; TCRdb lists only in-frame clones, some missing. The table records about 11,000 clones, 65% to 80% of them present only once. As for this clone: Its antigen is undetermined.

The input for sequencing was CXCR5- memory CD4+ T cells sorted from blood, taken 6 weeks after influenza vaccination. This sequence originates from an adult who received the influenza vaccine. The genes are TRBV19 and TRBJ2-5; D is possibly TRBD1 (5 bases). The CDR3 is CASSSEQGSKETQYF. DNA for the CDR3: TGTGCCAGTAGTTCAGAGCAGGGAAGTAAAGAGACCCAGTACTTC.